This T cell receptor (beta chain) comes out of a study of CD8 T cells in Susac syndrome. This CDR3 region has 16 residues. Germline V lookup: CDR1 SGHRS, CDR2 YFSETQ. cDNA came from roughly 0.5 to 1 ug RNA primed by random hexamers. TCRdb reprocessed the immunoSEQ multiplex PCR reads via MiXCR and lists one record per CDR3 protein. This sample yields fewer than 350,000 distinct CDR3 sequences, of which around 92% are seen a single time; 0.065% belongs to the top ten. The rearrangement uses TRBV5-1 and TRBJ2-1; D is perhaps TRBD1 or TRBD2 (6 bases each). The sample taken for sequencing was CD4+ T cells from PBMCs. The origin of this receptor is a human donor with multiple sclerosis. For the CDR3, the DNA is TGCGACCGGTTACGACGGTCGGGGGCCCCGGACAATGAGCAGTTCTTC. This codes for CDRLRRSGAPDNEQFF.